This record looks at one T cell receptor beta chain sequence and its context. Its antigen is currently unknown. The source of the sample is a study of cytomegalovirus exposure and HLA in healthy donors. Study results and limitations: A missense variant in DCLRE1C was later tied to TCR beta V- and J-gene trimming. An apparent linkage of common viral pathogens to several of the most significant clusters emerged in a later analysis.

The PCR was carried out with 60 Vbeta primers and 13 Jbeta primers. Profiling relied on immunoSEQ multiplex PCR, and the TCRdb table lists in-frame clones only, not all of them. This repertoire includes 65,000 to 80,000 clones. Sequenced material: PBMCs. The TCR originated in a female donor in good health and CMV-seropositive.

CDR3 nucleotide sequence: TGTGCCAGCAGCGCCAGGAACACTGAAGCTTTCTTT. Protein sequence: CASSARNTEAFF. V and J are TRBV9 and TRBJ1-1, with D unresolved. The V end lost 3 bases, the J end lost 1 base, and 4 bases lay between the germline ends. The CDR3 runs to 12 residues. In germline, CDR1 is SGDLS, CDR2 YYNGEE. Variable domain in full (rest from reference TRBV9 and TRBJ1-1): DSGVTQTPKHLITATGQRVTLRCSPRSGDLSVYWYQQSLDQGLQFLIQYYNGEERAKGNILERFSAQQFPDLHSELNLSSLELGDSALYFCASSARNTEAFFGQGTRLTVV.